The sequence of this TCR beta chain was determined in a study of blood T cell repertoires in COVID-19. For the study at large: Whether acute or convalescent, the COVID-19 samples came from the United States, Italy and Spain. The cDNA or gDNA used as material had been derived from T cells, B-cell-depleted T cells, or PBMCs.

How the authors handled the data: It was from reference gene primer amplification that nucleated cell counts were estimated. The assay was immunoSEQ multiplex PCR, and TCRdb's table has in-frame clones only and misses some. That table supplies the V and J calls and clone size; D and trimming were determined from the DNA. The sample lists around 380,000 clones, more than 70% occurring once. The CDR3 loop spans 17 amino acids. The V and J ends lost 2 bases and 0 bases respectively, with 14 bases between them. Germline V gives CDR1 MNHEY, CDR2 SVGEGT. In assigning cohorts, the study relied on participant-reported clinical history.

The chain couples TRBV6-2 or TRBV6-3 to TRBJ1-3; tentative D call: TRBD1 (6 bases). Sequenced: PBMCs or T cells enriched from blood (not recorded which). This receptor was taken from a man aged 25 to 45 who had recovered from COVID-19. The CDR3 nucleotides are TGTGCCAGCAGTTACAGGTTCTGGACAGTCTCTGGAAACACCATATATTTT. Translating gives CASSYRFWTVSGNTIYF.